This T cell receptor (beta chain) appears in the sequencing data of a study of regulatory T cells in long-lasting Graves disease. In building TCR beta libraries, iRepertoire HTBI primers were used together with Arm-PCR of CDR3 regions. MiXCR was run by TCRdb on the multiplex PCR reads, yielding one entry per CDR3 protein. Of roughly 400,000 distinct CDR3 sequences in the sample, roughly a fifth are singletons; the top ten hold 13% to 15%. Germline-derived CDR1 and CDR2 are SGHVS and FQNEAQ. The CDR3 is 15 residues long. V was shortened by 5 bases and J by 1 base, with 14 bases between the two germline ends. Noted time point: persistent/refractory GD, antithyroid drugs over 5 years with positive TRAb. Generation of the TCR library employed RNA extracted from PBMCs. Patients all came to the study from an endocrinology department in Xi'an, China. This clonotype has ten or more counts.

This clonotype was sampled from a female donor with Graves disease. Specimen: peripheral blood mononuclear cells (PBMCs), collected when the disease was refractory, from a patient treated with antithyroid drugs. The chain recombines TRBV7-8 with TRBJ2-5; perhaps TRBD1 as D (5 bases). CDR3 DNA sequence: TGTGCCAGCAGCAATCACCAGGGTCCCCAAGAGACCCAGTACTTC. Translation: CASSNHQGPQETQYF.